The entry below describes one T cell receptor beta chain. The data belong to a study of early T cells in non-severe SARS-CoV-2 infection. Germline CDR1 and CDR2: SGHNT and YYREEE (reference sequence). V dropped 0 bases and J dropped 10; count of bases not matched to a gene: 10. This CDR3 is 16 amino acids long. Individual cDNA molecules each received unique molecular identifiers attached to them. Each CDR3 protein is one row after TCRdb ran MiXCR on the 5' RACE reads. The sample lists about 67,000 distinct CDR3 sequences; approximately 9.1% were seen once. Specimen: whole blood, collected at baseline. The chain joins TRBV5-4 to TRBJ2-1; TRBD2 agrees at 10 bases. The sequence was obtained from an adult who was a healthcare worker with PCR-confirmed SARS-CoV-2 infection or an uninfected control (not recorded which). CDR3 sequence (DNA): TGTGCCAGCAGCTTGGATGGTCTAGCGGGAGTTGGGGAGCAGTTCTTC. It yields the protein CASSLDGLAGVGEQFF.